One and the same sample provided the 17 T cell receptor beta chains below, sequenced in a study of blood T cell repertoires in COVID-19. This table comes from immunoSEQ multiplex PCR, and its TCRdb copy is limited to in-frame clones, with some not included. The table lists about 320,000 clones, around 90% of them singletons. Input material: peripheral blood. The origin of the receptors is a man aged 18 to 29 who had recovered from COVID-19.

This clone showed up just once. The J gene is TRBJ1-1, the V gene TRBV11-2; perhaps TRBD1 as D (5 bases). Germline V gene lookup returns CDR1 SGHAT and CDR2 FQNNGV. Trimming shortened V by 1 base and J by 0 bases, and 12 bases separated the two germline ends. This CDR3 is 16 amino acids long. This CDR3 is CASSLVMATVNTEAFF. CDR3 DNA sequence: TGTGCCAGCAGCTTAGTTATGGCGACAGTGAACACTGAAGCTTTCTTT. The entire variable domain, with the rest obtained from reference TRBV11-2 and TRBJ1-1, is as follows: EAGVAQSPRYKIIEKRQSVAFWCNPISGHATLYWYQQILGQGPKLLIQFQNNGVVDDSQLPKDRFSAERLKGVDSTLKIQPAKLEDSAVYLCASSLVMATVNTEAFFGQGTRLTVV.

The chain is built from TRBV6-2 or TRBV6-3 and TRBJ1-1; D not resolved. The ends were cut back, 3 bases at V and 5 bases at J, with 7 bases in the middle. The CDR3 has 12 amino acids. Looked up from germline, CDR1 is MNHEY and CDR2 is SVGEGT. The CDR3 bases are TGTGCCAGCAGTTATGGAGGGACTGAAGCTTTCTTT. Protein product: CASSYGGTEAFF.

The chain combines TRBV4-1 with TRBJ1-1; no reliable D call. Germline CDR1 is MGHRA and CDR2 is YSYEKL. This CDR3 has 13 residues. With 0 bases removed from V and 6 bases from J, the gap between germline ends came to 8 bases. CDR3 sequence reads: CASSQELLSEAFF. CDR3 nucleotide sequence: TGCGCCAGCAGCCAAGAACTGTTGTCTGAAGCTTTCTTT.

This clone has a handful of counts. The CDR3 region has the DNA TGTGCCAGTAGTATATCGACAGCTAACCCCTACGAGCAGTACTTC. Translating gives CASSISTANPYEQYF. The V call is TRBV19, the J call TRBJ2-7, with D perhaps matching TRBD1 (5 bases). V lost 2 bases and J 2 bases, leaving 13 bases between the germline ends. The length of the CDR3 is 15 residues. Germline assignment: CDR1 LNHDA and CDR2 SQIVND (reference sequence).

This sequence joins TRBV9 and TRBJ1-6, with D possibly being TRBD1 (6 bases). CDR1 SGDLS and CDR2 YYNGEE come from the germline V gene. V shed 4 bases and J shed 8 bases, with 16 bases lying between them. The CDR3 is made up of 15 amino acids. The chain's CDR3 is CASSPEQGSYSPLHF. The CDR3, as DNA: TGTGCCAGCAGCCCAGAACAGGGTTCTTATTCACCCCTCCACTTT.

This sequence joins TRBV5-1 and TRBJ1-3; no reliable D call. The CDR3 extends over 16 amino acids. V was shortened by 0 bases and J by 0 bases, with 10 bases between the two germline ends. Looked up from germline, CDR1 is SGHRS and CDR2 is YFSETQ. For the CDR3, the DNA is TGCGCCAGCAGCTTGGAGGGAGGGTTCTCTGGAAACACCATATATTTT. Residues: CASSLEGGFSGNTIYF.

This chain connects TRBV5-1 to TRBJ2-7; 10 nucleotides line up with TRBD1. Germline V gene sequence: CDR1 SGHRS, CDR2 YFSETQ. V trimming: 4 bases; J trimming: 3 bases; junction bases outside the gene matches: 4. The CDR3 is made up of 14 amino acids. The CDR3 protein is CASSAGQGVYEQYF. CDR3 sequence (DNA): TGCGCCAGCAGCGCCGGACAGGGGGTCTACGAGCAGTACTTC.

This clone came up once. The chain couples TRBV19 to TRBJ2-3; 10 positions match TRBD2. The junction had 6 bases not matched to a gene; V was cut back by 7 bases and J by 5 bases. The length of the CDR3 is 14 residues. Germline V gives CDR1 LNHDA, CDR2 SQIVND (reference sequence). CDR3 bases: TGTGCCAGTACCGGTGTAGCGGGAGGAGATACGCAGTATTTT. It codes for CASTGVAGGDTQYF.

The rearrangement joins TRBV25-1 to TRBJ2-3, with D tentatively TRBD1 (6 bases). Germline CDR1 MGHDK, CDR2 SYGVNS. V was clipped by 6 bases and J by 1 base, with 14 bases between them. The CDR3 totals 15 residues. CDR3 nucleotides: TGTGCCAGCAGACTCCAGAAGGGGGGCACAGATACGCAGTATTTT. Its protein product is CASRLQKGGTDTQYF.

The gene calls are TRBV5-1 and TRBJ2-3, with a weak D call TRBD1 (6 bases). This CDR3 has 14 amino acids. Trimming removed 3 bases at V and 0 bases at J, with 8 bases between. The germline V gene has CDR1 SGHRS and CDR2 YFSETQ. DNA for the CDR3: TGCGCCAGCAGCTCCGGACAGAGCACAGATACGCAGTATTTT. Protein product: CASSSGQSTDTQYF.

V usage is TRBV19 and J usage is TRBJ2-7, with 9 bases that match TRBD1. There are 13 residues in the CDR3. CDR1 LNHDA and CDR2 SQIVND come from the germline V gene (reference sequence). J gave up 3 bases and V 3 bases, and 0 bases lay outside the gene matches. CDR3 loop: CASSMGQGYEQYF. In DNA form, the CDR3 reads TGTGCCAGTAGTATGGGACAGGGCTACGAGCAGTACTTC.

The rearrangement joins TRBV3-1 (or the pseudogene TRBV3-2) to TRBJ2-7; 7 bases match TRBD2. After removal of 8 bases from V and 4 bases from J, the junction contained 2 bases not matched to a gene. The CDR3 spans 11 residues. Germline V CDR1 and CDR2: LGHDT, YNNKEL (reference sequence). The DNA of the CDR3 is TGTGCCAGCTACGGGGGGTACGAGCAGTACTTC. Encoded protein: CASYGGYEQYF.

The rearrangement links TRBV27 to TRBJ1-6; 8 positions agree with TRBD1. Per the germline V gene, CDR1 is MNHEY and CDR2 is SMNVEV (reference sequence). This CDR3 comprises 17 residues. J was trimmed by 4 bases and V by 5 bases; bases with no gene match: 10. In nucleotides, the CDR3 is TGTGCCAGCAGTGCGGCCAGGGGGCCCTTTTATAATTCACCCCTCCACTTT. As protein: CASSAARGPFYNSPLHF.

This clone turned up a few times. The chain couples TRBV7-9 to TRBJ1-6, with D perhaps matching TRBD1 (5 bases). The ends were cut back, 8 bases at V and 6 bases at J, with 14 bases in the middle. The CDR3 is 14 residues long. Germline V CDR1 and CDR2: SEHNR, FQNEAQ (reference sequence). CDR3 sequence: CASAPRGGNSPLHF. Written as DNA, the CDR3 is TGTGCCAGCGCCCCCCGGGGGGGTAATTCACCCCTCCACTTT.

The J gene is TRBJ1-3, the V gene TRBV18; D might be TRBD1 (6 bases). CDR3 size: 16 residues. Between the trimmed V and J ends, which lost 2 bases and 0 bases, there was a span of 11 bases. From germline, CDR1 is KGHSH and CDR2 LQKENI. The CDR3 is CASSPDQGSSGNTIYF. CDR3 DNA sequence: TGTGCCAGCTCACCAGATCAGGGGTCCTCTGGAAACACCATATATTTT. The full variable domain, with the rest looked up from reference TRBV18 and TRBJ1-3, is NAGVMQNPRHLVRRRGQEARLRCSPMKGHSHVYWYRQLPEEGLKFMVYLQKENIIDESGMPKERFSAEFPKEGPSILRIQQVVRGDSAAYFCASSPDQGSSGNTIYFGEGSWLTVV.

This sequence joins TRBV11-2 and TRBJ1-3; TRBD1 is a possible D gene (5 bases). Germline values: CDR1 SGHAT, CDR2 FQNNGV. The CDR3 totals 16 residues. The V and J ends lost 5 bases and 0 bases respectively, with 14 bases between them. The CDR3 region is CASSPQQVFSGNTIYF. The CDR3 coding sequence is TGTGCCAGCAGCCCGCAACAGGTTTTCTCTGGAAACACCATATATTTT.

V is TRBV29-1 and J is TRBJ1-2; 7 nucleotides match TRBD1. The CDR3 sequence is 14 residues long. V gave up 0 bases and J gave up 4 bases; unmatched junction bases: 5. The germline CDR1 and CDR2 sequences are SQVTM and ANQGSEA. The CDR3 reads CSVEDGDRLYGYTF. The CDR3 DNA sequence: TGCAGCGTTGAAGATGGGGACAGACTCTATGGCTACACCTTC. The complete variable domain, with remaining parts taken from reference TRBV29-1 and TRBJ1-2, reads SAVISQKPSRDICQRGTSLTIQCQVDSQVTMMFWYRQQPGQSLTLIATANQGSEATYESGFVIDKFPISRPNLTFSTLTVSNMSPEDSSIYLCSVEDGDRLYGYTFGSGTRLTVV.